Listed here is a single TCR beta chain. As an off-target read in a library built for alpha chains, this beta chain has a frequency of little significance. The time point denotes: sample taken at primary tumor resection. The study sequenced unsorted whole RNA from tumor, nontumor lung or frozen PBMC. A total of approximately 70 untreated early-stage non-small cell lung cancer patients served as donors. This sample was taken from a study of spatial heterogeneity in lung cancer. Unique molecular identifiers, one per molecule, were present on every TCR cDNA molecule. TCRdb used MiXCR to reprocess the 5' RACE reads, holding one entry per CDR3 protein. The sample lists more than 10,000 distinct CDR3 sequences; approximately 5% were seen once. The sequence was collected from a human donor with early-stage non-small cell lung cancer. Sample: lung tumor tissue, taken at surgery.

CDR3 in amino acids: CSVGQGAGTEAFF. CDR3 bases: TGCAGCGTTGGACAGGGGGCAGGCACTGAAGCTTTCTTT. This chain connects TRBV29-1 to TRBJ1-1; 10 positions agree with TRBD1. CDR3 size: 13 residues. Looked up from germline, CDR1 is SQVTM and CDR2 is ANQGSEA. Germline trimming cut 4 bases from V and 4 bases from J; bases unmatched to any gene: 3.